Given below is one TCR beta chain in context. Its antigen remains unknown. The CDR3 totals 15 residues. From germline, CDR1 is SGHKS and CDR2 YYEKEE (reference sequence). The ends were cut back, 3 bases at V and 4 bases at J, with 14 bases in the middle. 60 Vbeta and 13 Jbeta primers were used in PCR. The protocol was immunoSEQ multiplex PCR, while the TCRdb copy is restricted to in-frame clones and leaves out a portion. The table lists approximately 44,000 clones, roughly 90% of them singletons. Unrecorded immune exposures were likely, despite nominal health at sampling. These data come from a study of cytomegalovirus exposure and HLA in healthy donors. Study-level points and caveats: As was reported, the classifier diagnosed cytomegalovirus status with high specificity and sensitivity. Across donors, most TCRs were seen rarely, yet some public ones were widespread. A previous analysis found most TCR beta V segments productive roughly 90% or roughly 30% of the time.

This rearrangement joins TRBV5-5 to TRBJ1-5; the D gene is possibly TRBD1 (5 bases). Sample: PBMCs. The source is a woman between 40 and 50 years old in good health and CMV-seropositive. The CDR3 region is CASSYQQGLNQPQHF. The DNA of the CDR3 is TGTGCCAGCAGCTACCAGCAGGGTCTGAATCAGCCCCAGCATTTT.